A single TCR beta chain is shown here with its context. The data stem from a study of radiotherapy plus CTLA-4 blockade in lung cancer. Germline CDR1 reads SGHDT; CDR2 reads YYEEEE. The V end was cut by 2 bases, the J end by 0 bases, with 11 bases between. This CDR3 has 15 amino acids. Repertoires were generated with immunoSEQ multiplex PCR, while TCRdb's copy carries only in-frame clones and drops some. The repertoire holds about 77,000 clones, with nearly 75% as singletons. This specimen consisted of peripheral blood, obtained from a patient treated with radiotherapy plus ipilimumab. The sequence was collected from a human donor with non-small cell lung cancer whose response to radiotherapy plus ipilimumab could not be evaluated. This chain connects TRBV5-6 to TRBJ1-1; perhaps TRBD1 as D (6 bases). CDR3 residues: CASSLLTGLNTEAFF. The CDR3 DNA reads TGTGCCAGCAGCTTATTGACAGGCCTGAACACTGAAGCTTTCTTT.